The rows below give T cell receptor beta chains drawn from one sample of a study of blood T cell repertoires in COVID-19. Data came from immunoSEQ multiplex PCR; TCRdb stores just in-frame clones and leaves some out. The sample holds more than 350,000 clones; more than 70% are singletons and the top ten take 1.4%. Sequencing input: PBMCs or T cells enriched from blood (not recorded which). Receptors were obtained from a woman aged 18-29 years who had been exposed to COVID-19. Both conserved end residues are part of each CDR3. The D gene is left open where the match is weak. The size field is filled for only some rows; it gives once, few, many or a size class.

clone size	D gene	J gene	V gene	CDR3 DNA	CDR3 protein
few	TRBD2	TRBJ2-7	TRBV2	TGTGCCAGCAGTGCCCAGGGACTATACGAGCAGTACTTC	CASSAQGLYEQYF
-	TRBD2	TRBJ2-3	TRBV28	TGTGCCAGCAGTTTATATACTCAACTAGCGGGGACCACAGATACGCAGTATTTT	CASSLYTQLAGTTDTQYF
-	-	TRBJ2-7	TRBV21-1	TGTGCCAGCAGCAACGGGACAGCCACCTACGAGCAGTACTTC	CASSNGTATYEQYF
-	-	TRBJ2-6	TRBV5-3	TGTGCCAGAAGCTTGGCCCCGGGGTCTGGGGCCAACGTCCTGACTTTC	CARSLAPGSGANVLTF
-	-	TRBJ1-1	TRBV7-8	TGTGCCAGTGAAGAACTGGACTGGGGGGGCACTGAAGCTTTCTTT	CASEELDWGGTEAFF
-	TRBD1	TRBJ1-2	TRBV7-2	TGTGCCAGCCGACAGGGGGCTAACTATGGCTACACCTTC	CASRQGANYGYTF
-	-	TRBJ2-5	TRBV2	TGTGCCAGCAGATCAGGGGTCGACCGAGAGACCCAGTACTTC	CASRSGVDRETQYF
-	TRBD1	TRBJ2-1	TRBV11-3	TGTGCCAGCAGCCAGGGACAGGGGTTGTACAATGAGCAGTTCTTC	CASSQGQGLYNEQFF
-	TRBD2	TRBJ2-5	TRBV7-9	TGTGCCAGCAGACCCAGCGGGAGGGGGGAGACCCAGTACTTC	CASRPSGRGETQYF
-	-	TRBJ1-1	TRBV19	TGTGCCAGTAGTATACCAGGATTTGAAGCTTTCTTT	CASSIPGFEAFF
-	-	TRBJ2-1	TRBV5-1	TGCGCCAGCAGCGCCGTCACAGGGAACGAGCAGTTCTTC	CASSAVTGNEQFF
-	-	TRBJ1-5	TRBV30	TGTGCCTGGAGTGACGCCCAGGACAGACAGCATTTT	CAWSDAQDRQHF
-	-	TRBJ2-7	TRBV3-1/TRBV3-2	TGTGCCAGCAGCCAAGTCGGGATCAGCTCCTACGAGCAGTACTTC	CASSQVGISSYEQYF
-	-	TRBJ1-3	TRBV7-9	TGTGCCAGCAGCACCGGGACCCAGAGCGGGTTT	CASSTGTQSGF
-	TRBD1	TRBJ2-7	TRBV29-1	TGCAGCGTGGACAGGGGGATCGACGAGCAGTACTTC	CSVDRGIDEQYF
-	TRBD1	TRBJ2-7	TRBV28	TGTGCCAGCAACCTTCCGGGACAGGCGTACGAGCAGTACTTC	CASNLPGQAYEQYF
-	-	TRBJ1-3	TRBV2	TGTGCCAGCAGTGACGGAACAGCCTCTGGAAACACCATATATTTT	CASSDGTASGNTIYF
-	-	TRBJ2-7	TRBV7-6	TGTGCCAGCAGCTTCAGGATCATGTCCCCGGGGGAGCAGTACTTC	CASSFRIMSPGEQYF
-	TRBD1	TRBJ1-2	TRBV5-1	TGCGCCAGCAGCCTCACAGGGGGCCCTAACTATGGCTACACCTTC	CASSLTGGPNYGYTF
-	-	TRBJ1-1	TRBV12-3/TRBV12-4	TGTGCCAGCAGTTTTAATAGGGGAGAAGCTTTCTTT	CASSFNRGEAFF
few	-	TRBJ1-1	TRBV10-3	TGTGCCATCAGTCGTCTGGAAGGGGCTGAAGCTTTCTTT	CAISRLEGAEAFF
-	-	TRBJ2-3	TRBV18	TGTGCCAGCTCACCGATGAGGGCAGATACGCAGTATTTT	CASSPMRADTQYF
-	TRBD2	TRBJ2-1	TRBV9	TGTGCCAGCAGCGCAAGCCTAGCGGGGGGGGTCATCCCCTCCTACAATGAGCAGTTCTTC	CASSASLAGGVIPSYNEQFF
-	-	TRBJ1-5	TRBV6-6	TGTGCCGGAGGTCGGACGGTTAATCAGCCCCAGCATTTT	CAGGRTVNQPQHF
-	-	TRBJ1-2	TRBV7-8	TGTGCCAGCAGCTTAGTAGCAGGGGACCTTGGAGTCGGCTACACCTTC	CASSLVAGDLGVGYTF
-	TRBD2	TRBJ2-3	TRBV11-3	TGTGCCAGCAGCCCCGGGACTAGCGGGGGGCCGAGCACAGATACGCAGTATTTT	CASSPGTSGGPSTDTQYF
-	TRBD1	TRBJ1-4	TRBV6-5	TGTGCCAGCAGTTATGGGGTGACAGGGACCGATGAAAAACTGTTTTTT	CASSYGVTGTDEKLFF
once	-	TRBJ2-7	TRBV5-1	TGCGCCAGCAGCTTCCAGGGGGAGCAGTACTTC	CASSFQGEQYF
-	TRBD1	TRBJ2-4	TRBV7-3	TGTGCCAGCAGCACGACAGGGGGCACGAACATTCAGTACTTC	CASSTTGGTNIQYF
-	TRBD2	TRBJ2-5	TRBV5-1	TGCGCCAGCAGCCTCGGGACGGGAGGGCCCGGTGAGACCCAGTACTTC	CASSLGTGGPGETQYF
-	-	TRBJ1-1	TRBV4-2	TGTGCCAGCAGCCTCCTACTAACGGACTTTTCTAGGCCGGAAGCTTTCTTT	CASSLLLTDFSRPEAFF
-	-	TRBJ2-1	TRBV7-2	TGTGCCAGCAGCGAGTCACGACTTGGCTCCTACAATGAGCAGTTCTTC	CASSESRLGSYNEQFF
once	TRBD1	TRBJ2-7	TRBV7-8	TGTGCCAGCAGCTTAGGACAGGGGGTCGGATACGAGCAGTACTTC	CASSLGQGVGYEQYF
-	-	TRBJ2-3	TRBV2	TGTGCCAGCATGCACGGGACTTTTGTGGATACGCAGTATTTT	CASMHGTFVDTQYF
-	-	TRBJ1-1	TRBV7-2	TGTGCCAGCAGCTCCCCGACAGAGATGAACACTGAAGCTTTCTTT	CASSSPTEMNTEAFF
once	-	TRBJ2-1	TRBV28	TGTGCCAGCTCATCGGGGTCCTACAATGAGCAGTTCTTC	CASSSGSYNEQFF
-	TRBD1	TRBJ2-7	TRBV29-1	TGCAGCGTTGAATTCCAGGGGGAGACCTACGAGCAGTACTTC	CSVEFQGETYEQYF
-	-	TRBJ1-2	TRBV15	TGTGCCACCAGCTCGGCCGGACACCCCTATGGCTACACCTTC	CATSSAGHPYGYTF
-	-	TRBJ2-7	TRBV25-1	TGTGCCAGCAGTGCACAACCCTCCTACGAGCAGTACTTC	CASSAQPSYEQYF
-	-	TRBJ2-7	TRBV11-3	TGTGCCAGCAGCTCGACAGGCTACGAGCAGTACTTC	CASSSTGYEQYF
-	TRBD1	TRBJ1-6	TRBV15	TGTGCCACCAGCAGAGATATAGAGGACAGGGTTTCACCCCTCCACTTT	CATSRDIEDRVSPLHF
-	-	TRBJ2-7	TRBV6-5	TGTGCCAGCACCGGAGAGGGGGAAGACGAGCAGTACTTC	CASTGEGEDEQYF
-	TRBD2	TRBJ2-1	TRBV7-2	TGTGCCAGCAGCTCACCGAGCGGGATAAGCTCCTACAATGAGCAGTTCTTC	CASSSPSGISSYNEQFF
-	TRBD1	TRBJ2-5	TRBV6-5	TGTGCCAGCGCGAGGGGGCCCGCCGGGGAGACCCAGTACTTC	CASARGPAGETQYF
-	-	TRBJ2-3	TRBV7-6	TGTGCCAGCAGCTTAGGAGTGCGGGATACGCAGTATTTT	CASSLGVRDTQYF
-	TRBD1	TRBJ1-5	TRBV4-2	TGTGCCAGCAGCCACCCCCGTGCGGGGACAGGCTCGGGGCAGCCCCAGCATTTT	CASSHPRAGTGSGQPQHF